This is a list of T cell receptor beta chains from one sample in a study of shared clonotypes between healthy human individuals. Repertoires were generated with immunoSEQ multiplex PCR, while TCRdb's copy carries only in-frame clones and drops some. The top ten hold about 1.1% of the sample, which has over 2 million clones, about 95% seen once. The sample comprised naive CD8+ T cells sorted from blood. These receptors were taken from a man between 18 and 29 years old in good health. The CDR3 runs from the conserved cysteine through the conserved F or W. The order of the fields is J gene, clone size, V gene, CDR3 protein. For some rows the clone size is stated as once, few or many, or as a class when expanded; others skip it.

J gene: TRBJ2-3
clone size: -
V gene: TRBV5-1
CDR3 protein: CASSYSVADTQYF

J gene: TRBJ2-5
clone size: -
V gene: TRBV11-2
CDR3 protein: CASSSSGEETQYF

J gene: TRBJ2-7
clone size: -
V gene: TRBV9
CDR3 protein: CASSVGLGEQYF

J gene: TRBJ2-3
clone size: -
V gene: TRBV27
CDR3 protein: CASSQPSGGGSTDTQYF

J gene: TRBJ2-2
clone size: -
V gene: TRBV4-1
CDR3 protein: CASSPPGGTGELFF

J gene: TRBJ1-1
clone size: -
V gene: TRBV7-9
CDR3 protein: CASSASDVSYTEAFF

J gene: TRBJ2-5
clone size: once
V gene: TRBV29-1
CDR3 protein: CSVEDLQGIWETQYF

J gene: TRBJ1-1
clone size: -
V gene: TRBV5-4
CDR3 protein: CATLWGGEQDTEAFF

J gene: TRBJ1-2
clone size: -
V gene: TRBV7-6
CDR3 protein: CATGTGDYGYTF

J gene: TRBJ2-7
clone size: -
V gene: TRBV13
CDR3 protein: CASSETGGDEQYF

J gene: TRBJ2-1
clone size: -
V gene: TRBV5-4
CDR3 protein: CASSSREGPSSYNEQFF

J gene: TRBJ2-7
clone size: -
V gene: TRBV13
CDR3 protein: CASSLDLESEQYF

J gene: TRBJ2-5
clone size: once
V gene: TRBV4-3
CDR3 protein: CASSRTGALQETQYF

J gene: TRBJ1-5
clone size: -
V gene: TRBV30
CDR3 protein: CAWSEGQDNQPQHF

J gene: TRBJ2-1
clone size: -
V gene: TRBV11-2
CDR3 protein: CASSLWAINEQFF

J gene: TRBJ2-7
clone size: -
V gene: TRBV7-9
CDR3 protein: CASSLLGDSSYEQYF

J gene: TRBJ1-2
clone size: -
V gene: TRBV7-8
CDR3 protein: CASSPGTSGYGYTF

J gene: TRBJ2-3
clone size: -
V gene: TRBV4-1
CDR3 protein: CASSQILDTQYF

J gene: TRBJ2-2
clone size: -
V gene: TRBV19
CDR3 protein: CASSEREYNGELFF

J gene: TRBJ2-7
clone size: -
V gene: TRBV9
CDR3 protein: CASSTYGGVTDEQYF

J gene: TRBJ2-5
clone size: -
V gene: TRBV7-8
CDR3 protein: CASSRAGTSGGETQYF

J gene: TRBJ2-5
clone size: -
V gene: TRBV7-9
CDR3 protein: CASSLTGETETQYF

J gene: TRBJ2-1
clone size: -
V gene: TRBV2
CDR3 protein: CASSDDDNEQFF

J gene: TRBJ2-2
clone size: -
V gene: TRBV7-8
CDR3 protein: CASSTGPGQNTGELFF

J gene: TRBJ1-1
clone size: -
V gene: TRBV6-6
CDR3 protein: CASSGQAPTEAFF

J gene: TRBJ1-1
clone size: -
V gene: TRBV2
CDR3 protein: CASSYVGYKNTEAFF

J gene: TRBJ1-6
clone size: -
V gene: TRBV5-4
CDR3 protein: CASSLGGVDGFYNSPLHF

J gene: TRBJ2-5
clone size: -
V gene: TRBV29-1
CDR3 protein: CSVHRVMETQYF